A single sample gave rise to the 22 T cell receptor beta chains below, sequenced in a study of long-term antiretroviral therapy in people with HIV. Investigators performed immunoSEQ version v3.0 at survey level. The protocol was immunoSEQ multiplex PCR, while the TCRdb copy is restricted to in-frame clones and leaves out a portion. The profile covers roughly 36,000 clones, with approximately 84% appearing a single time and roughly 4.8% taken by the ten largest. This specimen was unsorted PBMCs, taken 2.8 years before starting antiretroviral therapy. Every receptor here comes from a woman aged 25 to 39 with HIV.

CDR3 sequence reads: CASSLGSKRAGGYTF. The CDR3 bases are TGTGCCAGCAGCTTAGGAAGTAAAAGGGCCGGTGGCTACACCTTC. The chain is built from TRBV7-2 and TRBJ1-2; no clear D gene. This CDR3 comprises 15 residues. The V and J ends lost 1 base and 7 bases respectively, with 16 bases between them. The germline V gene has CDR1 SGHTA and CDR2 FQGNSA.

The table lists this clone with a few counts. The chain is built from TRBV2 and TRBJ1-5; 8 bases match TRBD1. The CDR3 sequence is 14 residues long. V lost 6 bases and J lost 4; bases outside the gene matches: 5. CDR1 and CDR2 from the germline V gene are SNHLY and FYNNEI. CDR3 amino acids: CASSIRQGNQPQHF. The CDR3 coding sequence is TGTGCCAGCAGCATAAGACAGGGGAATCAGCCCCAGCATTTT.

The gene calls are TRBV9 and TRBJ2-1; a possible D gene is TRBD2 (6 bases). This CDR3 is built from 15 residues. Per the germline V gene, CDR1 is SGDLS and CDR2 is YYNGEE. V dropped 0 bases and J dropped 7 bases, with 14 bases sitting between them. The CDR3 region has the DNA TGTGCCAGCAGCGTAGCCACGAGGAGGGGTAATGAGCAGTTCTTC. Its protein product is CASSVATRRGNEQFF.

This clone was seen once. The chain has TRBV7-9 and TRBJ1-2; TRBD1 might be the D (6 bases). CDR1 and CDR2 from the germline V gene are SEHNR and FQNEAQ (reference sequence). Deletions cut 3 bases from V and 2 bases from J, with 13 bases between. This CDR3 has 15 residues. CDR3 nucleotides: TGTGCCAGCAGCTTGGACCGACAGGTCAACTATGGCTACACCTTC. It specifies CASSLDRQVNYGYTF.

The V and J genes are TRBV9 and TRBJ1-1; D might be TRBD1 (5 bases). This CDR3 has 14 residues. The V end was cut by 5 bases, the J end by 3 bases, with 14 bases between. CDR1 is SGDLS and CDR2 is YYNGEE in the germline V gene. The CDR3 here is CASRGQTGDTEAFF. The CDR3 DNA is TGTGCCAGCAGGGGCCAGACGGGGGACACTGAAGCTTTCTTT.

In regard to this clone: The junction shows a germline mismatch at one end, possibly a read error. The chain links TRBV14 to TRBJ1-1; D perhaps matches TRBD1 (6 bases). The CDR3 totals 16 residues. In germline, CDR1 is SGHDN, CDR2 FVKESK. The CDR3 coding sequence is TGTGCTAGCAGGCTACAGGGACTCGGGGAGAACACTGAAGCTTTCTTT. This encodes CASRLQGLGENTEAFF. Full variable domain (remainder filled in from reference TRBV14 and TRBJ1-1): EAGVTQFPSHSVIEKGQTVTLRCDPISGHDNLYWYRRVMGKEIKFLLHFVKESKQDESGMPNNRFLAERTGGTYSTLKVQPAELEDSGVYFCASRLQGLGENTEAFFGQGTRLTVV.

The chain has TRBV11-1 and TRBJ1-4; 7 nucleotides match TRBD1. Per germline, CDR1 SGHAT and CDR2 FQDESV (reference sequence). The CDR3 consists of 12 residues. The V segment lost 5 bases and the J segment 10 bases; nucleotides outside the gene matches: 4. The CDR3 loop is CASSLDRAKLFF. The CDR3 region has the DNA TGTGCCAGCAGCCTTGACAGGGCAAAACTGTTTTTT.

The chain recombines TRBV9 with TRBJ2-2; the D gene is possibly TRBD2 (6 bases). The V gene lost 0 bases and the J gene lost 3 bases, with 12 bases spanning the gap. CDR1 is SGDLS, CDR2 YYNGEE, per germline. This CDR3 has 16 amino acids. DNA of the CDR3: TGTGCCAGCAGCGTAGGCGGGGATGGGTACACCGGGGAGCTGTTTTTT. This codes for CASSVGGDGYTGELFF.

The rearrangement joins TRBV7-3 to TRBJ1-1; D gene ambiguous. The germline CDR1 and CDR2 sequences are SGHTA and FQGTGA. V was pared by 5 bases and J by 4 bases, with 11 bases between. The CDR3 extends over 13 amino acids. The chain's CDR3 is CASSPGPTTEAFF. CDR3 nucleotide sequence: TGTGCCAGCAGCCCCGGCCCCACCACTGAAGCTTTCTTT. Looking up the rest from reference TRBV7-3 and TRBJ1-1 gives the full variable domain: GAGVSQTPSNKVTEKGKYVELRCDPISGHTALYWYRQSLGQGPEFLIYFQGTGAADDSGLPNDRFFAVRPEGSVSTLKIQRTERGDSAVYLCASSPGPTTEAFFGQGTRLTVV.

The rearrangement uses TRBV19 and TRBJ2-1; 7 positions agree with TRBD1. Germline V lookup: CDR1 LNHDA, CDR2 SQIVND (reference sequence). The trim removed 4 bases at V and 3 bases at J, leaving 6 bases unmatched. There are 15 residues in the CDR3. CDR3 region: CASSNPGQLYNEQFF. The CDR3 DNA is TGTGCCAGTAGTAACCCGGGACAGCTCTACAATGAGCAGTTCTTC.

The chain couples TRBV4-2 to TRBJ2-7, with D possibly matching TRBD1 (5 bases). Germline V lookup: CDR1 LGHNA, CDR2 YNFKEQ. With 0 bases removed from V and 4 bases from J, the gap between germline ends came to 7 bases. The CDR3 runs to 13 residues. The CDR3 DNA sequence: TGTGCCAGCAGCCAAGAGGGGCCATACGAGCAGTACTTC. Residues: CASSQEGPYEQYF.

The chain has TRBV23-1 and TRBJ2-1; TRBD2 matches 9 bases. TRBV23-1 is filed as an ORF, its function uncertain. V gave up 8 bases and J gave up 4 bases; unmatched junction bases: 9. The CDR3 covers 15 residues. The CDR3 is CASRLSGGSYNEQFF. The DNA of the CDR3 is TGCGCCAGCCGACTTAGCGGGGGTTCTTACAATGAGCAGTTCTTC.

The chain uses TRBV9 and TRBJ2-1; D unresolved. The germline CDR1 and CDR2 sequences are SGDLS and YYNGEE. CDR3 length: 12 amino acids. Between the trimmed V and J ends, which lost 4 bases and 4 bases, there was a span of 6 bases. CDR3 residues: CASSTTYNEQFF. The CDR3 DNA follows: TGTGCCAGCAGCACGACTTACAATGAGCAGTTCTTC.

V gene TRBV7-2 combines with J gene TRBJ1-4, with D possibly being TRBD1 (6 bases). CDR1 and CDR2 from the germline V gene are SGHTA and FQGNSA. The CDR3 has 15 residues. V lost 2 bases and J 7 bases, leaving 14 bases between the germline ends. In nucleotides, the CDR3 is TGTGCCAGCAGCTTAAGGGCAGGGGTGGGTGAAAAACTGTTTTTT. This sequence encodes CASSLRAGVGEKLFF.

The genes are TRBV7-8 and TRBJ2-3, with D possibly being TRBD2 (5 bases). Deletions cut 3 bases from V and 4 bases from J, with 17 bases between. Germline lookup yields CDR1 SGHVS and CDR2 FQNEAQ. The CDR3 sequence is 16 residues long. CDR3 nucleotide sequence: TGTGCCAGCAGCTTCCTATGGGTCGCGGGCGCAGATACGCAGTATTTT. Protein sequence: CASSFLWVAGADTQYF.

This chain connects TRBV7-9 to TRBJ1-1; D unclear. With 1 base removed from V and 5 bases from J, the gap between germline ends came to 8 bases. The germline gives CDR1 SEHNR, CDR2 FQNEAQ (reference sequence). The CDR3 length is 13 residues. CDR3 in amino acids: CASSLEWETEAFF. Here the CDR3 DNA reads TGTGCCAGCAGCTTAGAGTGGGAAACTGAAGCTTTCTTT. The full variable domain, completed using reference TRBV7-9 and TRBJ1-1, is DTGVSQNPRHKITKRGQNVTFRCDPISEHNRLYWYRQTLGQGPEFLTYFQNEAQLEKSRLLSDRFSAERPKGSFSTLEIQRTEQGDSAMYLCASSLEWETEAFFGQGTRLTVV.

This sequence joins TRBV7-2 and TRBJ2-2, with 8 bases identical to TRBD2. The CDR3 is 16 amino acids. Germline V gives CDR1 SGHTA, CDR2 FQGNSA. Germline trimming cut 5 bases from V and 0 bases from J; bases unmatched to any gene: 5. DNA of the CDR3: TGTGCCAGCAGCCCAATAGCGGGGCCGAACACCGGGGAGCTGTTTTTT. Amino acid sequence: CASSPIAGPNTGELFF.

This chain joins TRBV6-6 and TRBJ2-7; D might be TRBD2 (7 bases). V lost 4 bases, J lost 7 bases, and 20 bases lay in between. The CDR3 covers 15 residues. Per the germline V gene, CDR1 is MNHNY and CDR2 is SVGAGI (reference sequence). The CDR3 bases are TGTGCCAGCAGTTGGACTGGGGGGGGCTGGGGGGAGCAGTACGTC. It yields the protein CASSWTGGGWGEQYV.

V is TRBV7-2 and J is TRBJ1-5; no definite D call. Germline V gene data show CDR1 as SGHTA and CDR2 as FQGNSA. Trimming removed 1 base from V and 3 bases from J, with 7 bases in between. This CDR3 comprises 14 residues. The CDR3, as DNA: TGTGCCAGCAGCTTAGGCAGTCACAATCAGCCCCAGCATTTT. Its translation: CASSLGSHNQPQHF.

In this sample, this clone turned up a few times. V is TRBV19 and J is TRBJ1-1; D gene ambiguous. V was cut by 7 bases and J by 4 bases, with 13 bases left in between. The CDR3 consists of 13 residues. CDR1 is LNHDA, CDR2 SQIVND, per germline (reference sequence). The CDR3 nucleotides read TGTGCCAGTACTGAAAATATGGGCACTGAAGCTTTCTTT. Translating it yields CASTENMGTEAFF.

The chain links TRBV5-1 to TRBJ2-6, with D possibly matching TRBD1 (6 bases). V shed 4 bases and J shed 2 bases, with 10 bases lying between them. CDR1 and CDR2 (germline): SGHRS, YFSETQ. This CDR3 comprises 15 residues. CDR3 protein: CASSLPGAGANVLTF. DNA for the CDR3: TGCGCCAGCAGCCTCCCAGGGGCTGGGGCCAACGTCCTGACTTTC.

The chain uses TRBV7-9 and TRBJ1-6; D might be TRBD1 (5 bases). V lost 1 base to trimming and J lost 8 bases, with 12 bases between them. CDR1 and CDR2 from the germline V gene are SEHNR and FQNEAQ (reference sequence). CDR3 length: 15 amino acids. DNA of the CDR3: TGTGCCAGCAGCTTAGAAAGGGACCCCCATTCACCCCTCCACTTT. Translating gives CASSLERDPHSPLHF.